This TCR beta chain was captured by sequencing in a study of T cells after yellow fever vaccination. TCRdb reanalysed the 5' RACE reads using MiXCR and keeps one entry per CDR3 protein. Among 450,000 to 600,000 distinct CDR3 sequences listed, roughly 13% were seen once. Trimming removed 1 base from V and 4 bases from J; junction bases left unmatched: 7. This CDR3 is 16 amino acids long. The germline CDR1 and CDR2 sequences are SGHTA and FQGNSA. Sequences were derived from PBMCs, sampled on the day of the yellow fever booster vaccination. The chain joins TRBV7-2 to TRBJ2-7, with 10 bases identical to TRBD2. This clonotype originated in a man under 40 who received the YFV17D yellow fever vaccine. CDR3 nucleotide sequence: TGTGCCAGCAGCTTAGGGTTGGTGACTAGCGGGTACGAGCAGTACTTC. This encodes CASSLGLVTSGYEQYF.